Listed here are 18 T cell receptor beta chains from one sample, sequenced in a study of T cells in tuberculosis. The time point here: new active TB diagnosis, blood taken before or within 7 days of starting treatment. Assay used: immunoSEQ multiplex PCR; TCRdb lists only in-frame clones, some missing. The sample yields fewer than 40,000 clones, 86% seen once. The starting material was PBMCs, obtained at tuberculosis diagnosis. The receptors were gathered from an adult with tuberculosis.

The CDR3 sequence: CASSYGGFNQPQHF. In DNA form, the CDR3 reads TGTGCCAGTAGTTATGGGGGCTTCAATCAGCCCCAGCATTTT. V and J are TRBV19 and TRBJ1-5, with TRBD1 as a possible D gene (6 bases). Trimming pared 5 bases from V and 3 bases from J, leaving 11 bases between. The CDR3 has 14 residues. Germline CDR1 reads LNHDA; CDR2 reads SQIVND (reference sequence).

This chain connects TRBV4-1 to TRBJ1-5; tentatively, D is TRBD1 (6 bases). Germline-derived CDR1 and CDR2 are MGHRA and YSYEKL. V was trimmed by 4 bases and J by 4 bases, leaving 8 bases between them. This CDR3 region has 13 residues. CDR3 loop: CASSLGTNQPQHF. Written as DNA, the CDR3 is TGCGCCAGCAGCCTCGGGACAAATCAGCCCCAGCATTTT.

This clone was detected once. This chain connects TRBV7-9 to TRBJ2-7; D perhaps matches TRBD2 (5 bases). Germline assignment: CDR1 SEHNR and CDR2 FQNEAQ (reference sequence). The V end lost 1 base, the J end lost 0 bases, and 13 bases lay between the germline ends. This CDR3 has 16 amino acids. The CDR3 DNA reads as TGTGCCAGCAGCTTAGGGAGCGGACCGAGCTCCTACGAGCAGTACTTC. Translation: CASSLGSGPSSYEQYF.

CDR3 sequence (DNA): TGTGCCAGCAGCTTGGGGCTTGGGACAGGGGAAGGCTACACCTTC. Residues: CASSLGLGTGEGYTF. The rearrangement links TRBV5-6 to TRBJ1-2, with TRBD1 identical over 10 bases. Unmatched junction bases numbered 7, after V lost 0 bases and J lost 8 bases. Germline CDR1 reads SGHDT; CDR2 reads YYEEEE. The CDR3 is made up of 15 amino acids. Together with reference TRBV5-6 and TRBJ1-2, the CDR3 gives the full variable domain: DAGVTQSPTHLIKTRGQQVTLRCSPKSGHDTVSWYQQALGQGPQFIFQYYEEEERQRGNFPDRFSGHQFPNYSSELNVNALLLGDSALYLCASSLGLGTGEGYTFGSGTRLTVV.

Here the CDR3 reads CASSSPAGGGNEQFF. The CDR3 DNA is TGTGCCAGCAGTTCCCCGGCGGGAGGCGGGAATGAGCAGTTCTTC. The chain uses TRBV28 and TRBJ2-1; 8 bases fit TRBD2. The trim removed 4 bases at V and 7 bases at J, leaving 9 bases unmatched. The germline V gene has CDR1 MDHEN and CDR2 SYDVKM. The CDR3 length is 15 residues.

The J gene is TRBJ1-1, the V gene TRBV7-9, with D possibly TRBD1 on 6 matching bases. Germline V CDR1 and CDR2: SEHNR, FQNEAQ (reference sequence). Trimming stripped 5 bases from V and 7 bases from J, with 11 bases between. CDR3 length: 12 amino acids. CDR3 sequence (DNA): TGTGCCAGCAGCCCCGGGACAAATGAAGCTTTCTTT. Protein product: CASSPGTNEAFF.

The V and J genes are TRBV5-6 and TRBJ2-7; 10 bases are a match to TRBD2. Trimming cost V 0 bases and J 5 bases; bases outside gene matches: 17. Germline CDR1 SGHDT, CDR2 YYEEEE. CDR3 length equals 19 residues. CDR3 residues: CASSLGSIRLLAGPNEQYF. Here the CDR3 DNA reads TGTGCCAGCAGCTTGGGGTCTATCAGGTTACTAGCGGGGCCTAACGAGCAGTACTTC. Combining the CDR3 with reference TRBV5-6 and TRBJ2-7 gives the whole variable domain DAGVTQSPTHLIKTRGQQVTLRCSPKSGHDTVSWYQQALGQGPQFIFQYYEEEERQRGNFPDRFSGHQFPNYSSELNVNALLLGDSALYLCASSLGSIRLLAGPNEQYFGPGTRLTVT.

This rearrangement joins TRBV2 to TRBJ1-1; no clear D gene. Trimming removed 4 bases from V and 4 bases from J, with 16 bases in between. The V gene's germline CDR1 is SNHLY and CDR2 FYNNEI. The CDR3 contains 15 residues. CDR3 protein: CASSGTMGLITEAFF. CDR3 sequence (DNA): TGTGCCAGCAGTGGGACTATGGGTTTGATCACTGAAGCTTTCTTT.

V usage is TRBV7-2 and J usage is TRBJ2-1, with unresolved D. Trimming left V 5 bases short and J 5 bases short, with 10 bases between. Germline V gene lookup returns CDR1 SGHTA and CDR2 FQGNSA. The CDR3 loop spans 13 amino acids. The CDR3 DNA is TGTGCCAGCAGCGGTTACGGAGACAATGAGCAGTTCTTC. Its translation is CASSGYGDNEQFF.

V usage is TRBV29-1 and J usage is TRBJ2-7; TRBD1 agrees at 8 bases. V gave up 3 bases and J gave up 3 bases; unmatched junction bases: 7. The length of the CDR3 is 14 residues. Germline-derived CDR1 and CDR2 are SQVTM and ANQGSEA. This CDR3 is CSVERDRIFYEQYF. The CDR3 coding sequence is TGCAGCGTTGAGAGGGACAGGATCTTCTACGAGCAGTACTTC.

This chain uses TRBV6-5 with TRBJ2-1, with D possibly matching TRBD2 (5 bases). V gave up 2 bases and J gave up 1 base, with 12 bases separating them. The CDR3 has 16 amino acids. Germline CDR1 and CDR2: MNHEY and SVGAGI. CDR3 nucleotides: TGTGCCAGCAGTTACCTCAGCGGCCGGTCCTACAATGAGCAGTTCTTC. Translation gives CASSYLSGRSYNEQFF.

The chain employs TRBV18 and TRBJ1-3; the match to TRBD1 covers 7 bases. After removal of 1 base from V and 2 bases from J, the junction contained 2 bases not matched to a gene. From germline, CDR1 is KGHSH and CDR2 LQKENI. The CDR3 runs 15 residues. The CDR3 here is CASSPQGAPGNTIYF. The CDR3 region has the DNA TGTGCCAGCTCACCACAGGGGGCGCCTGGAAACACCATATATTTT.

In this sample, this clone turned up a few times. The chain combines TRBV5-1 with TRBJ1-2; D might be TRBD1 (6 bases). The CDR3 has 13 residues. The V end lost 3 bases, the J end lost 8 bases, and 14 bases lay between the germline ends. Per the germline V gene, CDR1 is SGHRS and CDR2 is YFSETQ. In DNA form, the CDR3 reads TGCGCCAGCAGCTCAGGACAGCTTGAGGGCTACACCTTC. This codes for CASSSGQLEGYTF.

The CDR3 DNA reads as TGTGCCAGCAGTGGCCTGACAATCGGGACAGCTAATGAAAAACTGTTTTTT. It codes for CASSGLTIGTANEKLFF. The V gene is TRBV2, the J gene TRBJ1-4; TRBD1 aligns across 7 bases. Germline V gene sequence: CDR1 SNHLY, CDR2 FYNNEI. This CDR3 comprises 17 residues. V lost 4 bases to trimming and J lost 3 bases; unmatched junction nucleotides: 11.

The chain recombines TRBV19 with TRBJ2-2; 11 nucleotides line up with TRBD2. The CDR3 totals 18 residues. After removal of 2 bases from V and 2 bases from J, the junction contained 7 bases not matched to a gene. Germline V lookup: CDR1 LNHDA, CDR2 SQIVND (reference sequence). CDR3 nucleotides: TGTGCCAGTAGTATAATAACTAGCGGGGGTCTCAACACCGGGGAGCTGTTTTTT. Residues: CASSIITSGGLNTGELFF.

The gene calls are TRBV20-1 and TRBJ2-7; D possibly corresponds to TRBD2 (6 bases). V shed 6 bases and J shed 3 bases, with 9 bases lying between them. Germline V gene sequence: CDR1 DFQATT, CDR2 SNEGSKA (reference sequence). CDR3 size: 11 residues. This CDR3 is CSAMGGYEQYF. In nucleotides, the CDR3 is TGCAGTGCCATGGGGGGCTACGAGCAGTACTTC.

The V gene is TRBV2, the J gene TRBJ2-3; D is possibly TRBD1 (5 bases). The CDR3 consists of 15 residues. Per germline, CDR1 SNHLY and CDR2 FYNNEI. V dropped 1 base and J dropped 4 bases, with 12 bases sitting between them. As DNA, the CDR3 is TGTGCCAGCAGTGAAGACAGGTCCCCCCCAGATACGCAGTATTTT. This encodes CASSEDRSPPDTQYF.

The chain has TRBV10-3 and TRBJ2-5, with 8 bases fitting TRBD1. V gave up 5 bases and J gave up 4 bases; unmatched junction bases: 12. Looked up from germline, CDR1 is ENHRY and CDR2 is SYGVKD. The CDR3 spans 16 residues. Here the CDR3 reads CAISPRTGSASETQYF. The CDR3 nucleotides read TGTGCCATCAGTCCGCGGACAGGGTCGGCATCAGAGACCCAGTACTTC.